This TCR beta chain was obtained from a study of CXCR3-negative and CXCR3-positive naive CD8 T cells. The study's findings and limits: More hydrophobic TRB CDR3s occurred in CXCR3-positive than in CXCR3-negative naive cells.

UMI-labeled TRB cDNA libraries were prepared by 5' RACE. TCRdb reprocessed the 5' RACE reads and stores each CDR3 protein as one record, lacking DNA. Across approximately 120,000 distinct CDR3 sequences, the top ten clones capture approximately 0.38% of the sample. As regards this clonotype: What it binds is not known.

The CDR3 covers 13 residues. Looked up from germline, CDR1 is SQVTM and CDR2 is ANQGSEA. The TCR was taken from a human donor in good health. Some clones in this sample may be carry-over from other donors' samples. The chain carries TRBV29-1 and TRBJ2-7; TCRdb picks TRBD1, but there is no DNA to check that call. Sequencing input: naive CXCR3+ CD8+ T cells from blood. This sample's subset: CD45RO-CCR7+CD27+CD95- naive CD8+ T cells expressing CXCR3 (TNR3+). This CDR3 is CSVTGGPSYEQYF.